This TCR beta chain was identified in a study of blood T cell repertoires in COVID-19. Study background: From the United States, Italy and Spain came samples of acute and convalescent COVID-19.

Authors' methods: Amplification of reference gene primers was used by the study to estimate nucleated cell counts. Clones were sequenced by immunoSEQ multiplex PCR, and TCRdb holds only the in-frame ones, with some missing. V and J calls and clone size are given by that table; D and trimming were obtained from the DNA. The sample consists of fewer than 90,000 clones, 70% to 90% of them appearing once. V gave up 7 bases and J gave up 6 bases; unmatched junction bases: 5. The CDR3 has 12 amino acids. Looked up from germline, CDR1 is SGHTA and CDR2 is FQGNSA. V is TRBV7-2 and J is TRBJ2-7, with 8 bases that match TRBD2. The sequenced sample was peripheral blood. The TCR was taken from a woman older than 75 with active or convalescent COVID-19. The CDR3 here is CASNSAGGEQYF. DNA for the CDR3: TGTGCCAGCAACTCCGCGGGAGGCGAGCAGTACTTC.